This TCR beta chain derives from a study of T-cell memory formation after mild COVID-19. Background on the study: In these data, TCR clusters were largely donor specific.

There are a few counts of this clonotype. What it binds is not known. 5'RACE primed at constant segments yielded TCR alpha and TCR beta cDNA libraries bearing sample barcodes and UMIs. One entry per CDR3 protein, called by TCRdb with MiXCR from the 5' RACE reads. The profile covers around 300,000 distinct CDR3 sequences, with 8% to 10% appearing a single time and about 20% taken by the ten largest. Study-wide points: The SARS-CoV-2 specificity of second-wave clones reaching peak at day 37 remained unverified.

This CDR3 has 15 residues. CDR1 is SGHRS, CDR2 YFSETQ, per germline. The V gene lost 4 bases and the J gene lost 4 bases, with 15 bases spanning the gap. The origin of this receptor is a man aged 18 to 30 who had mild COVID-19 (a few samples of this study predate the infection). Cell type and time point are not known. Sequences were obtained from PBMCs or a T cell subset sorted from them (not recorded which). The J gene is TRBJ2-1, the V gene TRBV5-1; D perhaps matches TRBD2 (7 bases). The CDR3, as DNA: TGCGCCAGCAGCCTGGGGGCGGGGGAGTACAATGAGCAGTTCTTC. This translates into CASSLGAGEYNEQFF.